This is a list of T cell receptor beta chains from one sample in a study of blood T cell repertoires in COVID-19. Measured with immunoSEQ multiplex PCR; TCRdb has only the in-frame clones, and not every one. The top ten clones hold about 7.8% of a sample with 250,000 to 350,000 clones, 80% to 90% of them seen once. Sequencing was carried out using peripheral blood. All receptors derive from a woman between 50 and 59 years old who had recovered from COVID-19. The CDR3 runs from the conserved cysteine through the conserved F or W. D genes are given only for firm matches. Rows give clone size only sometimes, using once, few, many, or a class for an expanded clone.

TRBV7-6	TRBJ2-1	NA	TRBD2	TGTGCCAGCAGCCCGGGGACTAGCGAGAGCTCCTACAATGAGCAGTTCTTC	CASSPGTSESSYNEQFF
TRBV11-2	TRBJ2-7	NA	TRBD2	TGTGCCAGCAGCCGCTCCACTCCTAGCGGGACCGCCTACGAGCAGTACTTC	CASSRSTPSGTAYEQYF
TRBV7-2	TRBJ1-6	NA	NA	TGTGCCAGCAGCTTATTTTCCCAGCGGAATTCACCCCTCCACTTT	CASSLFSQRNSPLHF
TRBV3-1/TRBV3-2	TRBJ1-2	NA	NA	TGTGCCAGCAGCCAAGACGTGGTAGGAGAAGATGGCTACACCTTC	CASSQDVVGEDGYTF
TRBV7-2	TRBJ1-1	NA	NA	TGTGCCAGCAGCTTAGGCTCAGCGAAAACAGGGATGAACACTGAAGCTTTCTTT	CASSLGSAKTGMNTEAFF
TRBV2	TRBJ2-1	NA	TRBD2	TGTGCCAGCAGACGTTCTAGCGGTCTGTACAATGAGCAGTTCTTC	CASRRSSGLYNEQFF
TRBV5-5	TRBJ1-5	once	NA	TGTGCCAGCAGCCCCCTAATCGTCGAGAGTCAGCCCCAGCATTTT	CASSPLIVESQPQHF
TRBV5-4	TRBJ2-7	NA	NA	TGTGCCAGCAGCTCTAAGGGGGTTTACGAGCAGTACTTC	CASSSKGVYEQYF
TRBV5-1	TRBJ2-3	NA	NA	TGCGCCAGCAGTGAGTCCGGACAGAGATCCGATACGCAGTATTTT	CASSESGQRSDTQYF
TRBV19	TRBJ2-2	NA	NA	TGTGCCAGTAGTCCGCCTCGACAGAACACCGGGGAGCTGTTTTTT	CASSPPRQNTGELFF
TRBV30	TRBJ1-1	NA	NA	TGTGCCTGGAGTCTCCTGAACACTGAAGCTTTCTTT	CAWSLLNTEAFF